These T cell receptor beta chains were read from a single sample in a study of CD8 T cells in ankylosing spondylitis. TCRdb used MiXCR to reprocess the 5' RACE reads, holding one entry per CDR3 protein. This sample carries 750,000 to 850,000 distinct CDR3 sequences, about 10% of them seen once, and the ten largest clones take 0.51%. Sequencing was performed on blood, either unsorted or a sorted T cell fraction (not recorded which). The receptors derive from a male donor with ankylosing spondylitis. Each CDR3 is given with its conserved first and last residue. A D gene is named only where the DNA matches it firmly. A clone size is listed for some rows: how often the clone was seen (once, few, many), or a class if it is expanded.

>NA|few|TRBJ1-2|TRBV5-1
TGCGCCAGCAGCTTGGAGGTTGTGGCCCATGGCTACACCTTC
CASSLEVVAHGYTF
>NA|few|TRBJ1-2|TRBV11-3
TGTGCCAGCAGTTACAGCGGCCCCCTCTATGGCTACACCTTC
CASSYSGPLYGYTF
>NA|many|TRBJ2-2|TRBV5-1
TGCGCCAGCAGCTTGGTCCTCTCGAACACCGGGGAGCTGTTTTTT
CASSLVLSNTGELFF
>NA|many|TRBJ2-3|TRBV15
TGTGCCACCACATCCCGAAGAGGCACAGATACGCAGTATTTT
CATTSRRGTDTQYF
>NA|NA|TRBJ2-2|TRBV3-1
TGTGCCAGCAGCCTCTGGAGCACCGGGGAGCTGTTTTTT
CASSLWSTGELFF
>NA|NA|TRBJ2-1|TRBV5-1
TGCGCCAGCAGCCGAGAACTAGGTACGAATGAGCAGTTCTTC
CASSRELGTNEQFF
>NA|NA|TRBJ2-7|TRBV27
TGTGCCAGCAGTTTCGGGTGGAAACCCTACGAGCAGTACTTC
CASSFGWKPYEQYF
>TRBD1|NA|TRBJ2-4|TRBV7-2
TGTGCCAGCACCTTACCGGGACAGGGGCACATTCAGTACTTC
CASTLPGQGHIQYF
>NA|few|TRBJ1-5|TRBV7-2
TGTGCCAGCAGCTTAAGGGGGGGGCTTAATCAGCCCCAGCATTTT
CASSLRGGLNQPQHF
>NA|NA|TRBJ1-5|TRBV2
TGTGCCAGCAGTGGGGACGGTGACTTGAGCAATCAGCCCCAGCATTTT
CASSGDGDLSNQPQHF
>NA|many|TRBJ2-5|TRBV5-1
TGTGCCAGCAGCTTAGGTCTACAGGAGACCCAGTACTTC
CASSLGLQETQYF
>NA|few|TRBJ2-7|TRBV18
TGTGCCAGCTTACCTGACACGGGCCTATCCTACGAGCAGTACTTC
CASLPDTGLSYEQYF
>NA|NA|TRBJ1-3|TRBV7-2
TGTGCCAGCAGCCCCGACAGAACCACCTCTGGAAACACCATATATTTT
CASSPDRTTSGNTIYF
>NA|NA|TRBJ1-1|TRBV7-8
TGTGCCAGCAGCAAATTAGGGCCCCCAGCTGAAGCTTTCTTT
CASSKLGPPAEAFF
>NA|many|TRBJ2-2|TRBV6-1
TGTGCCAGCAGTGAAGTTGGGGGGAGAGGCGGGGAGCTGTTTTTT
CASSEVGGRGGELFF
>NA|NA|TRBJ2-1|TRBV15
TGTGCCACCAGCAGAGATAACATGGGCTGGAGGAATGAGCAGTTCTTC
CATSRDNMGWRNEQFF
>NA|few|TRBJ1-3|TRBV6-5
TGTGCCAGCAGTTACGGGCGGTACAGCTCTGGAAACACCATATATTTT
CASSYGRYSSGNTIYF
>NA|many|TRBJ1-3|TRBV27
TGTGCCAGCAGCCGGACGCCCCAAAGGGACACCATATATTTT
CASSRTPQRDTIYF
>TRBD2|few|TRBJ2-1|TRBV6-4
TGTAGGGACTACCGTACACACAATGAGCAGTTCTTC
CRDYRTHNEQFF
>TRBD2|NA|TRBJ2-5|TRBV12-5
TGTGCTAGTGGTTTGTCCGGGACTAGCGGGAAGACCCAGTACTTC
CASGLSGTSGKTQYF
>TRBD2|NA|TRBJ2-3|TRBV6-2/TRBV6-3
TGTGCCAGCAGCCTACTAGCGGGAGGCCCACGGAGGGATACGCAGTATTTT
CASSLLAGGPRRDTQYF
>TRBD2|few|TRBJ2-3|TRBV7-2
TGTGCCAGCAGCTTAGCCCCGGGACTAGCGGGAGCGGGTACGCAGTATTTT
CASSLAPGLAGAGTQYF
>NA|many|TRBJ2-2|TRBV12-3/TRBV12-4
TGTGCCAGCAGTACCCGGGGGACCGGGGAGCTGTTTTTT
CASSTRGTGELFF
>NA|many|TRBJ2-7|TRBV15
TGTGCCACCAGCAGAGTTGGAGGGGGCCTGTACGAGCAGTACTTC
CATSRVGGGLYEQYF
>NA|few|TRBJ2-7|TRBV6-1
TGTGCCAGCAGAGCCCCCGGGTCCCAGAGCTCCTACGAGCAGTACTTC
CASRAPGSQSSYEQYF
>TRBD2|many|TRBJ2-1|TRBV20-1
TGCAGTGCTAGAAAACCGGGACTAGCGTTCTACAATGAGCAGTTCTTC
CSARKPGLAFYNEQFF
>NA|NA|TRBJ1-6|TRBV20-1
TGCAGTGCTAGAGAAGGGGCACTAGATAATTCACCCCTCCACTTT
CSAREGALDNSPLHF
>NA|many|TRBJ2-7|TRBV24-1
TGTGCCACCAGTGATTCAGGAACAGGGAACCCCTACGAGCAGTACTTC
CATSDSGTGNPYEQYF
>TRBD2|NA|TRBJ2-5|TRBV20-1
TGCAGTGCTAGTCGTAGCGGGAGGGCCACAGAGACCCAGTACTTC
CSASRSGRATETQYF
>TRBD2|NA|TRBJ2-1|TRBV7-2
TGTGCCAGCAGCTTAGCGTTCGGGGGGGAGCAGTTCTTC
CASSLAFGGEQFF
>TRBD2|few|TRBJ2-7|TRBV7-2
TGTGCCAGCAGCTGGAGCGGGAGTGGGCCCTACGAGCAGTACTTC
CASSWSGSGPYEQYF
>NA|NA|TRBJ2-5|TRBV5-1
TGCGCCAGCAGCCAATCGGAGGCCCAGTACTTC
CASSQSEAQYF
>NA|many|TRBJ2-6|TRBV29-1
TGCAGCGTTGATTTGGTTGGGGCCAACGTCCTGACTTTC
CSVDLVGANVLTF
>NA|few|TRBJ1-1|TRBV30
TGTGCCTGGAGTGTACTGAGTGGGCGTGAAGCTTTCTTT
CAWSVLSGREAFF
>TRBD1|few|TRBJ1-5|TRBV20-1
TGCAGTGCTCTGGACAGGGGGGCCGGCAATCAGCCCCAGCATTTT
CSALDRGAGNQPQHF
>TRBD2|NA|TRBJ2-3|TRBV11-1
TGTGCCAGCAGCTGGCTCGGACTAGCGGGACCCGCAGATACGCAGTATTTT
CASSWLGLAGPADTQYF
>NA|few|TRBJ2-7|TRBV20-1
TGCAGTGCTAGTTTCCTTCCAAGGGGGTACGAGCAGTACTTC
CSASFLPRGYEQYF
>NA|NA|TRBJ2-3|TRBV5-1
TGCTCCAGCAGCTTGGAGATCACAGATACGCAGTATTTT
CSSSLEITDTQYF
>NA|NA|TRBJ2-1|TRBV9
TGTGCCAGCAGCGTAGAAATGGGTGGTGGGCAGTTCTTC
CASSVEMGGGQFF
>TRBD1|NA|TRBJ1-1|TRBV29-1
TGCAGCGTTTACAGGGGATCGAACACTGAAGTTTTCTTT
CSVYRGSNTEVFF
>TRBD1|NA|TRBJ2-7|TRBV4-2
TGTGCCAGCAGCCGAGACGACCGGGGACAGGGGGCCTACGAGCAGTACTTC
CASSRDDRGQGAYEQYF
>NA|NA|TRBJ1-4|TRBV7-6
TGTGCCAGCAGCTTACGGATCGGTGGTGAAAAACTGTTTTTT
CASSLRIGGEKLFF
>NA|NA|TRBJ2-4|TRBV5-1
TGCGCCAGCAGCTTGAGTCTGGATCTAGCCAAAAACATTCAGTACTTC
CASSLSLDLAKNIQYF
>NA|few|TRBJ1-3|TRBV6-1
TGTGCCAGCAGAACAGGTTCAGGGGGAAACACCATATATTTT
CASRTGSGGNTIYF
>NA|NA|TRBJ1-4|TRBV20-1
TGCAGTGCTAGAGAGGGTACAACTAATGAAAAACTGTTTTTT
CSAREGTTNEKLFF
>TRBD1|many|TRBJ1-5|TRBV20-1
TGCAGTGCTCCGGACAGGGGAAGCAATCAGCCCCAGCATTTT
CSAPDRGSNQPQHF
>TRBD2|many|TRBJ2-1|TRBV29-1
TGCAGCGGGACGCCCCGCCCTGGGGCTAGCGGGACGAATGAGCAGTTCTTC
CSGTPRPGASGTNEQFF
>TRBD1|NA|TRBJ2-3|TRBV18
TGTGCCAGCTCTTGGACCGGACAGGGGGCATTGCTAGCTGCCACAGATACGCAGTATTTT
CASSWTGQGALLAATDTQYF
>NA|NA|TRBJ1-6|TRBV21-1
TGTGCCAGCAGCAAAGAACCGGTGGAGAGCTCCTATAATTCACCCCTCCACTTT
CASSKEPVESSYNSPLHF
>TRBD2|many|TRBJ2-1|TRBV20-1
TGCAGTGCTAGAAAGCCGGCTAGCGGCCCTAATGAGCAGTTCTTC
CSARKPASGPNEQFF
>NA|NA|TRBJ2-7|TRBV5-6
TGTGCCAGCGGAGCCCACGAGCAGTACTTC
CASGAHEQYF
>TRBD2|few|TRBJ2-4|TRBV28
TGTGCCAGCAGCCTTGGTGTAGCGGGAGGGTTAAACATTCAGTACTTC
CASSLGVAGGLNIQYF
>TRBD1|NA|TRBJ2-1|TRBV12-3/TRBV12-4
TGTGCCAGCAGCCCGCGACAGGGGGCTTTTAATGAGCAGTTCTTC
CASSPRQGAFNEQFF
>NA|once|TRBJ2-2|TRBV20-1
TGCAGTGCTATAGACACCCACACCGGGGAGCTGTTTTTT
CSAIDTHTGELFF